The 8 T cell receptor beta chains presented below share a single source sample, sequenced in a study of CD8+ T cells in alopecia areata. The treatment is: oral pan-JAK inhibitor, 5-10 mg twice daily. RNA was isolated and reverse transcribed to cDNA, the sequencing template. Sequencing used immunoSEQ multiplex PCR; TCRdb keeps in-frame clones, though not all of them. Of 200,000 or so clones listed, around two fifths are singletons. Specimen: CD4+ T cells sorted from blood, collected at approximately week 36, from a patient treated with tofacitinib. Receptor source: a human donor with alopecia areata.

In this sample, this clone turned up a few times. Other DNA sequences within the sample encode an identical CDR3. The chain employs TRBV5-1 and TRBJ2-5; maybe TRBD1 (6 bases). This CDR3 has 13 amino acids. V was trimmed by 5 bases and J by 4 bases, leaving 12 bases between them. The germline CDR1 and CDR2 sequences are SGHRS and YFSETQ. For the CDR3, the DNA is TGCGCCAGCAGTCCGACAGGACGAGAGACCCAGTACTTC. Its protein is CASSPTGRETQYF.

A single count supports this clone. CDR3 sequence: CASSAPTSEELFF. CDR3 nucleotide sequence: TGTGCCAGCAGCGCACCTACTAGCGAGGAGCTGTTTTTT. The V call is TRBV9, the J call TRBJ2-2; 7 bases are a match to TRBD2. Germline-derived CDR1 and CDR2 are SGDLS and YYNGEE. CDR3 length equals 13 residues. Trimming cost V 3 bases and J 10 bases; bases outside gene matches: 6. Full variable domain (outside the CDR3, taken from reference TRBV9 and TRBJ2-2): DSGVTQTPKHLITATGQRVTLRCSPRSGDLSVYWYQQSLDQGLQFLIQYYNGEERAKGNILERFSAQQFPDLHSELNLSSLELGDSALYFCASSAPTSEELFFGEGSRLTVL.

CDR3 region: CASSSWTGIRENEQFF. The CDR3 nucleotides read TGTGCCAGCAGCTCCTGGACAGGGATAAGGGAGAATGAGCAGTTCTTC. The chain couples TRBV7-9 to TRBJ2-1; 8 bases are a match to TRBD1. The germline V gene has CDR1 SEHNR and CDR2 FQNEAQ (reference sequence). The ends lost 4 bases at V and 7 bases at J; junction bases unmatched: 12. The CDR3 totals 16 residues.

This clone was seen more than once but under ten times. The chain is built from TRBV5-1 and TRBJ2-3, with D unclear. This CDR3 spans 16 amino acids. CDR1 is SGHRS, CDR2 YFSETQ, per germline. V lost 3 bases and J lost 3, with 17 bases in between. CDR3 region: CASSSLGGLETDTQYF. CDR3 nucleotide sequence: TGCGCCAGCAGCTCCCTAGGCGGCCTGGAGACAGATACGCAGTATTTT.

This clone has more than one count but fewer than ten. The rearrangement links TRBV19 to TRBJ2-6, with no clear D. There are 15 residues in the CDR3. Germline CDR1 reads LNHDA; CDR2 reads SQIVND (reference sequence). V shed 3 bases and J shed 1 base, with 7 bases lying between them. The CDR3 region is CASSIFGSGANVLTF. DNA for the CDR3: TGTGCCAGTAGTATTTTCGGGTCTGGGGCCAACGTCCTGACTTTC.

The V and J genes are TRBV29-1 and TRBJ2-1; D unclear. This CDR3 contains 11 residues. Germline V CDR1 and CDR2: SQVTM, ANQGSEA. The CDR3 spells CRVSRYNEQFF. CDR3 sequence (DNA): TGCAGGGTTAGTCGTTACAATGAGCAGTTCTTC.

V gene TRBV6-6 combines with J gene TRBJ2-7; no clear D gene. Germline V gene lookup returns CDR1 MNHNY and CDR2 SVGAGI (reference sequence). The length of the CDR3 is 15 residues. Trimming removed 7 bases from V and 2 bases from J, with 18 bases in between. CDR3 nucleotides: TGTGCCAGCACCCGCCTCGGAACAGAAACCTACGAGCAGTACTTC. Translated: CASTRLGTETYEQYF.

This chain joins TRBV7-9 and TRBJ1-2; D ambiguous. The CDR3 is 12 residues long. Per germline, CDR1 SEHNR and CDR2 FQNEAQ (reference sequence). V lost 5 bases and J lost 3, with 7 bases in between. The CDR3 loop is CASSEAHYGYTF. The CDR3, as DNA: TGTGCCAGCAGCGAGGCGCACTATGGCTACACCTTC.